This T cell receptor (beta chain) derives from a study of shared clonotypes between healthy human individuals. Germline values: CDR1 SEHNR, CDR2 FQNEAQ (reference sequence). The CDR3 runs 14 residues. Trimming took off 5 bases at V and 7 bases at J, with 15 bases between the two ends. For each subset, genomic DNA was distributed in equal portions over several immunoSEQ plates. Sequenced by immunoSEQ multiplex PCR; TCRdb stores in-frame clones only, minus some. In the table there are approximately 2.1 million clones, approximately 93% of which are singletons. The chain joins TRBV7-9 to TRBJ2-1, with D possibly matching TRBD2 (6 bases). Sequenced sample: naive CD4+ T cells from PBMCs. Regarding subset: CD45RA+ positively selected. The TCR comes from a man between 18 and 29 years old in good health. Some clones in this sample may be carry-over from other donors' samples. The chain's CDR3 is CASSRERVRNEQFF. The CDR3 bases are TGTGCCAGCAGCCGAGAGCGGGTCCGGAATGAGCAGTTCTTC.